Below are 8 T cell receptor beta chains sequenced from a single sample in a study of shared clonotypes between healthy human individuals. The protocol was immunoSEQ multiplex PCR, while the TCRdb copy is restricted to in-frame clones and leaves out a portion. The data contain about 1.1 million clones, roughly 80% of them singletons. Sequencing was done on a sample of memory CD4+ T cells from PBMCs. Documented subset: CD45RA-negative fraction. The receptors originated from a man aged 18 to 29 in good health. Some clones in this sample may be carry-over from other donors' samples.

The chain combines TRBV5-1 with TRBJ2-3; no clear D gene. This CDR3 has 14 amino acids. V lost 1 base to trimming and J lost 0 bases, with 6 bases between them. CDR1 is SGHRS, CDR2 YFSETQ, per germline. CDR3 in amino acids: CASSLRVSTDTQYF. The CDR3 bases are TGCGCCAGCAGCTTGCGGGTTAGCACAGATACGCAGTATTTT.

The chain couples TRBV6-1 to TRBJ1-1; no reliable D call. Germline CDR1 MNHNS, CDR2 SASEGT. This CDR3 region has 12 residues. The germline V and J ends were trimmed by 7 bases and 0 bases, with 6 bases remaining between them. CDR3 bases: TGTGCCAGCAAGCCGGTGAACACTGAAGCTTTCTTT. Amino acid sequence: CASKPVNTEAFF.

This clone was detected a few times. The chain combines TRBV4-1 with TRBJ2-7; 8 bases are shared with TRBD1. Germline loops: CDR1 MGHRA, CDR2 YSYEKL. The V gene end was trimmed by 5 bases and the J gene end by 4 bases; junction bases not matched to a gene: 10. The CDR3 is 15 residues long. The CDR3: CASSNTRDRSYEQYF. The CDR3 nucleotides are TGCGCCAGCAGCAACACCCGGGACAGGTCATACGAGCAGTACTTC.

This chain uses TRBV12-5 with TRBJ1-1, with TRBD1 matching 7 bases. V lost 6 bases and J lost 9; bases outside the gene matches: 7. The germline V gene has CDR1 LGHNT and CDR2 FRNRAP. CDR3 length: 12 amino acids. The CDR3 sequence: CASGIDRDKAFF. CDR3 DNA: TGTGCTAGTGGGATTGACAGGGACAAAGCTTTCTTT.

The chain has TRBV19 and TRBJ1-5; D possibly corresponds to TRBD1 (5 bases). This CDR3 comprises 16 residues. Between the trimmed V and J ends, which lost 5 bases and 1 base, there was a span of 15 bases. The germline gives CDR1 LNHDA, CDR2 SQIVND (reference sequence). CDR3 nucleotide sequence: TGTGCCAGTAGTCCCGGGACCCATGGGAGCAATCAGCCCCAGCATTTT. Its protein is CASSPGTHGSNQPQHF.

In its sample, this clone was seen once. The rearrangement links TRBV2 to TRBJ1-5; D remains ambiguous. The V gene's germline CDR1 is SNHLY and CDR2 FYNNEI. The V gene lost 4 bases and the J gene lost 4 bases, with 8 bases spanning the gap. The CDR3 loop spans 13 amino acids. CDR3: CASSVIQNQPQHF. The CDR3 DNA sequence: TGTGCCAGCAGTGTGATTCAGAATCAGCCCCAGCATTTT.

The chain employs TRBV4-1 and TRBJ2-1; TRBD2 matches at 14 bases. V lost 0 bases, J lost 15 bases, and 10 bases stayed unmatched. CDR3 size: 16 residues. Germline values: CDR1 MGHRA, CDR2 YSYEKL. The CDR3 bases are TGCGCCAGCAGCCAAGAGGGACTAGCGGGAGACGCTATGCGGTTCTTC. This gives the protein CASSQEGLAGDAMRFF.

The rearrangement joins TRBV6-6 to TRBJ2-3, with 9 bases matching TRBD1. Germline CDR1 reads MNHNY; CDR2 reads SVGAGI (reference sequence). The CDR3 has 14 amino acids. J was trimmed by 6 bases and V by 6 bases; bases with no gene match: 7. The DNA for the CDR3 is TGTGCCAGCAGCCGGACAGGGGCAGGCGATACGCAGTATTTT. Its protein product is CASSRTGAGDTQYF.